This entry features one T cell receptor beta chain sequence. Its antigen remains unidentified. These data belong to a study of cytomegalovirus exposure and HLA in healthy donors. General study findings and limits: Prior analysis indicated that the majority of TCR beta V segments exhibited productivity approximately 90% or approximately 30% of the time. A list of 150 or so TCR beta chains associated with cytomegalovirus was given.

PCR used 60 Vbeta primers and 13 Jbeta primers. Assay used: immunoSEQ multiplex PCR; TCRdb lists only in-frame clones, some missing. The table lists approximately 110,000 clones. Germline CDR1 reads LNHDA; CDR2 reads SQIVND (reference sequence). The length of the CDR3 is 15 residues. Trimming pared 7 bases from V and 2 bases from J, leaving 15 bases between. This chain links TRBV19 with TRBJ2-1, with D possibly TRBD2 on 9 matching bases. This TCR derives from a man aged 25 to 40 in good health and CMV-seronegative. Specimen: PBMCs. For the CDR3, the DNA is TGTGCCAGTAACCTAGCGGGACAGGCCTACAATGAGCAGTTCTTC. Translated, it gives CASNLAGQAYNEQFF.